This T cell receptor (beta chain) was sequenced for a study of cytomegalovirus exposure and HLA in healthy donors. Findings and caveats of the study: High specificity and sensitivity for cytomegalovirus status were reported for the classifier. An analysis that came later showed most CMV-associated TCR beta chains appearing HLA-restricted. Within an earlier analysis, most TCR beta V segments proved productive either about 87% or about 30% of the time.

J was trimmed by 7 bases and V by 6 bases; bases with no gene match: 8. Germline-derived CDR1 and CDR2 are MNHNY and SVGAGI (reference sequence). The CDR3 has 14 amino acids. The sample holds a few counts of this clone. The antigen remains undetermined. The PCR was carried out with 60 Vbeta primers and 13 Jbeta primers. Data came from immunoSEQ multiplex PCR; TCRdb stores just in-frame clones and leaves some out. The table has about 180,000 clones, about 79% seen once; the top ten hold about 1.6%. The receptor's source is a man between 18 and 29 years old in good health and CMV-seronegative. Sequencing used PBMCs. The chain uses TRBV6-6 and TRBJ1-5, with 8 positions matching TRBD1. CDR3 in amino acids: CASSIGQGGQPQHF. The CDR3 DNA reads as TGTGCCAGCAGCATCGGACAGGGAGGCCAGCCCCAGCATTTT.